This TCR beta chain emerged from a study of T-cell reconstitution after alpha-beta-depleted transplantation in children. Points from the study as a whole: A year post-transplant, T-cell counts and diversity derived mostly from newly produced T cells. Alpha-beta T cells about two months after transplant reportedly derived from several hundred expanded graft clones.

Turning to this clonotype: Its target is not known.

Germline-derived CDR1 and CDR2 are DFQATT and SNEGSKA (reference sequence). CDR3 length: 20 residues. Trimming at V came to 4 bases and at J to 5 bases, leaving 22 bases not matched to a gene. It was with unique molecular identifiers that the TCRbeta library was prepared. MiXCR was run by TCRdb on the PCR reads, yielding one entry per CDR3 protein. The sample consists of 450,000 to 600,000 distinct CDR3 sequences, roughly a tenth of them appearing once. This clonotype was sampled from a child aged 2 to 9 with inherited bone marrow failure, due to receive a stem cell transplant. The source was PBMCs, collected before TCRalphabeta/CD19-depleted stem cell transplant. The rearrangement joins TRBV20-1 to TRBJ2-7; 14 bases map to TRBD2. The CDR3 bases are TGCAGTGCTATTATCACCCGACTAGCGGGAGGGCCTGGTGTTATAAACGAGCAGTACTTC. Its translation is CSAIITRLAGGPGVINEQYF.